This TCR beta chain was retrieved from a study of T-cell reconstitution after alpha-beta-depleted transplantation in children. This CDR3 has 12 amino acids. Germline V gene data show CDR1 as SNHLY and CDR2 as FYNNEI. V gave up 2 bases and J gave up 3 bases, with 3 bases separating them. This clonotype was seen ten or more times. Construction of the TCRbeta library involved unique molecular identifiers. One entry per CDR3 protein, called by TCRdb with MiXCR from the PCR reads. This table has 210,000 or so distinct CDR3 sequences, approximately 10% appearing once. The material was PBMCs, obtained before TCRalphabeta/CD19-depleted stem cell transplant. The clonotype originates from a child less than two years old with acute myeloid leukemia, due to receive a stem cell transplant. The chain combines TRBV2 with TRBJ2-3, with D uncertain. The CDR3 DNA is TGTGCCAGCAGTGAAACGACAGATACGCAGTATTTT. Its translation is CASSETTDTQYF. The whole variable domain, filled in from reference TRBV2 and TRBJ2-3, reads EPEVTQTPSHQVTQMGQEVILRCVPISNHLYFYWYRQILGQKVEFLVSFYNNEISEKSEIFDDQFSVERPDGSNFTLKIRSTKLEDSAMYFCASSETTDTQYFGPGTRLTVL.